The rows below give T cell receptor beta chains drawn from one sample of a study of tumor and adjacent non-tumor tissue in lung cancer. TCRdb called the multiplex PCR reads again in MiXCR, with one record for every CDR3 protein. The sample has under 100,000 distinct CDR3 sequences; 65% to 75% are singletons. The sequencing sample was made of lung tumor tissue. Receptor source: a woman in her seventies with non-small cell lung cancer. The CDR3 runs from the conserved cysteine through the conserved F or W. A D gene is named only where the DNA matches it firmly. Rows may omit the clone size; those that give it use once, few, many or a size class.

j_call v_call cdr3_length d_call clone_size cdr3_nt cdr3_aa
TRBJ2-2 TRBV7-3 16 TRBD1 . TGTACCAGCAGCTCGCCGACAGGGGGGGCAACCGGGGAGCTGTTTTTT CTSSSPTGGATGELFF
TRBJ1-2 TRBV29-1 12 . . TGCAGCGTTATGGGGTCGGGCTACGGCTACACCTTC CSVMGSGYGYTF
TRBJ2-1 TRBV4-1 16 . once TGCGCCAGTAGCGAGGTAGCGGAGAGCTCCTACAATGAGCAGCTCTTC CASSEVAESSYNEQLF
TRBJ2-5 TRBV29-1 12 . . TGCACCACAAGAGCGGAACAAGAGACTCAGTACTTC CTTRAEQETQYF
TRBJ2-5 TRBV29-1 11 . . TGCAAGGCCCGACTGGAAGAGACCCAGTACTTC CKARLEETQYF
TRBJ1-1 TRBV6-2/TRBV6-3 11 . medium-sized TGTGCCAGCATAGGGGTCACTGAAGCTTTCTTT CASIGVTEAFF
TRBJ2-7 TRBV4-2 11 . few TGTGCCAGTGGCCAAGAAGATGAGCAGTACTTC CASGQEDEQYF
TRBJ1-1 TRBV29-1 14 TRBD1 . TGCAGCATTGTCAACAGGGGGACGATCACTGAAGCTTTCTTT CSIVNRGTITEAFF
TRBJ2-7 TRBV29-1 14 . . TGCAGCGTCCGTAAGACCACAGGACACTACGATCAGTACTTC CSVRKTTGHYDQYF
TRBJ2-4 TRBV10-3 18 . . TGTGCCATCTGTGACCGATTAGGGCCTCTGGTAGCCAAAAACACTCAGTACTTC CAICDRLGPLVAKNTQYF
TRBJ2-7 TRBV6-5 17 TRBD2 many TGTGCCAGCAGAGAGTCCGGGACTAGCGGGGAAGGGAGAGAGCAGTACTTC CASRESGTSGEGREQYF
TRBJ2-2 TRBV12-5 14 TRBD2 . TGTACTAGTTCTAGCGGGGGGAACATCGGGGAGCTGTTTTTT CTSSSGGNIGELFF
TRBJ1-1 TRBV29-1 14 TRBD1 . TGCAGCGTCCGTACCGGGACAGGGAACACTGAAGCTTCCTTT CSVRTGTGNTEASF
TRBJ1-2 TRBV29-1 17 . medium-sized TGCAGCGTCCTCCACCGGGACTCACCCTCCTTCGACTGGGGCTACACCTTC CSVLHRDSPSFDWGYTF
TRBJ1-1 TRBV12-3/TRBV12-4 13 . . TGTGTCAGCGGTCTCTCACCAAACACTGAAGCTTTCTTT CVSGLSPNTEAFF
TRBJ2-5 TRBV29-1 13 . many TGCAGCGTCGACAGTGGGGGAGCAGAGACCCAGTACTTC CSVDSGGAETQYF
TRBJ2-5 TRBV5-1 14 . . TGCGCCAGCAGCGTCTCCGGGGAAGGAGAGACCCAGTACTTC CASSVSGEGETQYF
TRBJ2-7 TRBV6-5 15 . . TGTGCCAGCAGTTACTCGAGGCGGGGCTATTACGAGCAGTGCTTC CASSYSRRGYYEQCF
TRBJ1-2 TRBV6-6 12 . . TGTGCCAGCAGTATGGTGTTGGGGGGCTACACCTTC CASSMVLGGYTF
TRBJ1-4 TRBV6-1 15 . . TGTACCAGCAGGGACGGGTCAGCAACTAATGAAAAACTGTTTTTT CTSRDGSATNEKLFF
TRBJ1-4 TRBV29-1 14 TRBD1 . TGCAGCGCTGGAATAGGGGGCGCAAATGAGAAACTGTTTTTT CSAGIGGANEKLFF
TRBJ1-6 TRBV6-5 19 TRBD1 . TGTGACAGTAGTTACCAAACGCCGACAGGGTTCTCCTATAATTCACCCCTCCACTTT CDSSYQTPTGFSYNSPLHF
TRBJ1-2 TRBV12-3/TRBV12-4 12 TRBD1 . TGTACCAGCAGTTTAGGACAGGCTGGCCACACCTTC CTSSLGQAGHTF
TRBJ2-7 TRBV5-6 15 . . TGTGCCAGTAGCCCTTGGCGGAAGTCGATTTACGAGCAGTACTTC CASSPWRKSIYEQYF
TRBJ1-1 TRBV9 15 TRBD1 . TGTGCCAGCAGTCCCTGGGGCTCAGGGGGCCGGGAAGCTTTCTTT CASSPWGSGGREAFF
TRBJ1-5 TRBV29-1 15 . . TGCAGCGTTGTTCTTCAGGGCTATAGTAATCAGCCCCATCATTTC CSVVLQGYSNQPHHF
TRBJ2-5 TRBV5-5 15 . . TGCGTCAGCAGCTTCTGGTCAGGAGGGCAAGAGACCCAGTACTTC CVSSFWSGGQETQYF
TRBJ1-3 TRBV2 15 . . TGTGCCAGCAGTGATACAGGACGCTCTGGAAACACCATATATTTT CASSDTGRSGNTIYF
TRBJ1-6 TRBV6-6 13 . . TGTGCCAGCCTCCGGGTCAAAAATTCACCCCTCCACTTT CASLRVKNSPLHF
TRBJ1-6 TRBV6-6 13 . . TGTGCCAGCCACCGGGATAAATATTCACCCCTCCACTTT CASHRDKYSPLHF
TRBJ2-7 TRBV6-5 17 . . TGTGCTAGCAGAGCTAGCGACTGGTATACAGGGTCCTACGAGCAGTACTTC CASRASDWYTGSYEQYF
TRBJ2-5 TRBV10-2 18 . many TGCGCCAGCAGTGAGTCGATCGTTGAGGGGGGGGCATTGGAGACCCAGTACTTC CASSESIVEGGALETQYF
TRBJ1-3 TRBV6-5 16 . . TGTGCCAGTACTTTGGGACGTTCGAACTCTGGAAACACCATATATTTT CASTLGRSNSGNTIYF
TRBJ1-6 TRBV20-1 17 . . TGCAGTGGTAGAGATGGGGGTTGTGGGTCCAATAATTCACCCCTCCACTTT CSGRDGGCGSNNSPLHF
TRBJ1-1 TRBV29-1 14 TRBD1 once TGCAGTGTACAGGGGACCCGCCGGGACACCGAAGCTTTCTTT CSVQGTRRDTEAFF
TRBJ1-1 TRBV5-6 17 TRBD1 many TGTGCCAGCAGCTCGGGGACAGGGAGTAGAGACCCTGCTGAAGCTTTCTTT CASSSGTGSRDPAEAFF
TRBJ2-7 TRBV10-2 14 . . TGCGCCAGCAATTCATGGGGCCTTACAGGCGAGCAGTACTTC CASNSWGLTGEQYF
TRBJ2-5 TRBV5-5 13 . . TGTGCTAGCAGCCTCAGACTCGAAGAGACCCAGTACTTC CASSLRLEETQYF
TRBJ1-2 TRBV4-2 15 . many TGTGCCAGCAGCCAAGAGAAGGAGAGCAGCTATGGCTACACCTTC CASSQEKESSYGYTF
TRBJ2-7 TRBV5-4 16 . . TGTGCCAGCAGCCGGGACTCTTCCCAAGGGTCCTACGAGCAACACTTC CASSRDSSQGSYEQHF
TRBJ2-2 TRBV4-2 15 . . TGTGGCAACAGCCCACAGACTCAGAACACCGGGGAGCTGTTTTTT CGNSPQTQNTGELFF
TRBJ2-7 TRBV5-4 16 . . TGTGTCAGCAGCTTGATCGGTAGCGGCCTCTCCCACGAGCAGTACTTC CVSSLIGSGLSHEQYF
TRBJ2-1 TRBV20-1 13 . . TGCAGTGCTAGATGGGCTCCACGCAATAAGCAGTTCTTC CSARWAPRNKQFF
TRBJ1-5 TRBV28 14 . . TGTGCCAGCACCTTAATTCGGGACAATCAGCCCCAGCATTTT CASTLIRDNQPQHF
TRBJ2-1 TRBV20-1 14 TRBD2 many TGCAGTGCTAGTACTAGCGGGAGTTTCAATGAGCAGTTCTTC CSASTSGSFNEQFF
TRBJ1-3 TRBV4-1 11 . . TGTGCCAGCAGCCATGAGAACCACATATATTTT CASSHENHIYF
TRBJ2-7 TRBV21-1 15 . . TGTCCCAGCAGCAATCGGCTTGAGCGGGAGAGAAAGCAGTACTTC CPSSNRLERERKQYF
TRBJ2-1 TRBV30 15 . many TGTGCCTGGAGCTTAGGGGGGAGTAGGTACAATGAGCAGTTCTTC CAWSLGGSRYNEQFF
TRBJ2-1 TRBV4-1 14 TRBD2 . TGCGCCAGCCGCCCATGGGGGGGGGATGGTGAGCAGTTCTTC CASRPWGGDGEQFF
TRBJ2-7 TRBV24-1 15 TRBD1 . TGTGCCACCGGTGACCCTGGACAGGGGGCGTTTGAGCAGTACTTC CATGDPGQGAFEQYF
TRBJ2-1 TRBV19 16 TRBD2 . TGTGCCAGTAGCCAGACTAGCCTCCATCCCTACAATGAGCAGTTCTTC CASSQTSLHPYNEQFF
TRBJ2-1 TRBV24-1 16 . . TGTGCCATCAGTGATAGACAGTTCAGTTTCGACAACGAGCAGTTCTTC CAISDRQFSFDNEQFF
TRBJ2-3 TRBV6-1 15 TRBD1 . TGTGTCAGCAGTGCGGACAGGGGCTTAGAAGATACGCAGTATTTT CVSSADRGLEDTQYF
TRBJ2-1 TRBV5-5 16 . . TGTGCCAGCAGCTGGCCTACAGGGTGTAGCAACGATGAGCAGTTCTTC CASSWPTGCSNDEQFF
TRBJ2-7 TRBV29-1 14 TRBD1 medium-sized TGCAGCGTTGCCGGGACAGGGGATACCTACGAGCAGTACTTC CSVAGTGDTYEQYF